The present T cell receptor beta chain was sequenced within a study of T cells in Graves' hyperthyroidism and ophthalmopathy. General observations from the study: Ophthalmopathy was told apart from stable hyperthyroidism by a 13 V-J model. The model anticipated ophthalmopathy a median around 6 months pre-onset.

The TCR beta CDR3 regions underwent amplification using RNA transcripts as the source. The HTBI primer set served for first-round RT-PCR of the TCR CDR3. TCRdb analysed the multiplex PCR reads with MiXCR anew, one entry per CDR3 protein. Seen here are around 600,000 distinct CDR3 sequences, 13% to 15% observed once, and the top ten hold roughly an eighth. Ophthalmopathy patients had Clinical Activity Score at least 3, NOSPECS grade at least 4, duration under 3 months. Worth noting for this clonotype: Its antigen is undetermined.

The TCR comes from a woman in her forties or fifties with Graves' ophthalmopathy. Specimen: blood.

CDR3 bases: TGTGCCAGCAGCCAAGGAATCGGACTCAATTACAATGAGCAGTTCTTC. Translated: CASSQGIGLNYNEQFF. V is TRBV14 and J is TRBJ2-1; D possibly corresponds to TRBD2 (5 bases). V shed 1 base and J shed 4 bases, with 14 bases lying between them. CDR3 size: 16 residues. Germline loops: CDR1 SGHDN, CDR2 FVKESK.